The text below deals with one T cell receptor beta chain. Its antigen is as yet unknown. This sample stems from a study of cytomegalovirus exposure and HLA in healthy donors. Study conclusions and caveats: Using the classifier, cytomegalovirus status was reportedly diagnosed with high specificity and sensitivity. When the data were analyzed later, several of the most significant clusters appeared to be linked to common viral pathogens.

V lost 4 bases and J 4 bases, leaving 3 bases between the germline ends. This CDR3 region has 11 residues. Germline loops: CDR1 SNHLY, CDR2 FYNNEI. PCR was performed using 60 Vbeta and 13 Jbeta primers. The data were produced by immunoSEQ multiplex PCR, yet TCRdb's version contains in-frame clones alone and is incomplete. The repertoire has about 80,000 clones, approximately 80% of them found once; the top ten carry 20% to 25%. This TCR was recovered from a woman between 50 and 59 years old in good health and CMV-seropositive. The V and J genes are TRBV2 and TRBJ2-3; D gene uncertain. Input material: PBMCs. The CDR3 loop reads CASSGADTQYF. CDR3 DNA: TGTGCCAGCAGTGGCGCAGATACGCAGTATTTT.